This TCR beta chain was sequenced for a study of blood T cell repertoires in COVID-19. Study-level information: Samples taken during acute and convalescent COVID-19 were collected in the United States, Italy and Spain. The analysed material was cDNA or gDNA that came from T cells, B-cell-depleted T cells, or PBMCs.

The J segment lost 4 bases and the V segment lost 9 bases, leaving 7 bases of the junction unmatched. CDR1 is SNHLY and CDR2 is FYNNEI in the germline V gene. This CDR3 is built from 13 residues. The protocol was immunoSEQ multiplex PCR, while the TCRdb copy is restricted to in-frame clones and leaves out a portion. Seen here are over 150,000 clones, approximately 84% observed once, and the top ten hold 8% to 9%. This sequence joins TRBV2 and TRBJ2-3; TRBD2 aligns across 7 bases. Material for sequencing was peripheral blood. The clonotype originates from a woman aged 60-75 years with COVID-19, enrolled during active disease. The CDR3 region is CASQRGSSDTQYF. The CDR3 coding sequence is TGTGCCAGTCAGCGGGGAAGCTCAGATACGCAGTATTTT.